One and the same sample provided the 31 T cell receptor beta chains below, sequenced in a study of T cell responses to AZD1222 COVID-19 vaccine. This table comes from immunoSEQ multiplex PCR, and its TCRdb copy is limited to in-frame clones, with some not included. The table includes about 70,000 clones, 83% detected once. The sample was peripheral blood, taken 28 days after the second AZD1222 dose. These receptors all come from an adult who received the AZD1222 COVID-19 vaccine.

The chain's CDR3 is CASSVDRSNTEAFF. CDR3 DNA sequence: TGTGCCAGCAGCGTGGATCGATCGAACACTGAAGCTTTCTTT. The chain employs TRBV11-1 and TRBJ1-1; D unresolved. The CDR3 has 14 amino acids. CDR1 and CDR2 from the germline V gene are SGHAT and FQDESV (reference sequence). V dropped 5 bases and J dropped 1 base, with 11 bases sitting between them.

The chain employs TRBV7-8 and TRBJ2-3; 12 bases agree with TRBD2. This CDR3 spans 16 amino acids. J lost 4 bases, V lost 5 bases, and 7 bases had no gene match. Germline loops: CDR1 SGHVS, CDR2 FQNEAQ. For the CDR3, the DNA is TGTGCCAGCAGCCCCAGACTAGCGGGGGTCGCAGATACGCAGTATTTT. Translation gives CASSPRLAGVADTQYF. Full variable domain (outside the CDR3, taken from reference TRBV7-8 and TRBJ2-3): GAGVSQSPRYKVAKRGQDVALRCDPISGHVSLFWYQQALGQGPEFLTYFQNEAQLDKSGLPSDRFFAERPEGSVSTLKIQRTQQEDSAVYLCASSPRLAGVADTQYFGPGTRLTVL.

V and J are TRBV3-1 (or the pseudogene TRBV3-2) and TRBJ2-3; 14 nucleotides agree with TRBD2. Losses at the gene ends were 3 bases for V and 1 base for J; bases not matched to a gene: 0. Germline assignment: CDR1 LGHDT and CDR2 YNNKEL (reference sequence). This CDR3 has 16 amino acids. CDR3: CASSQGLAGGTDTQYF. Written as DNA, the CDR3 is TGTGCCAGCAGCCAGGGACTAGCGGGGGGCACAGATACGCAGTATTTT.

This clone came up a few times. The gene calls are TRBV7-9 and TRBJ1-4; the D is unclear. This CDR3 contains 14 residues. V dropped 5 bases and J dropped 7 bases, with 14 bases sitting between them. The V gene's germline CDR1 is SEHNR and CDR2 FQNEAQ (reference sequence). The CDR3 loop is CASSHRSPTEKLFF. The DNA of the CDR3 is TGTGCCAGCAGCCACCGATCGCCGACTGAAAAACTGTTTTTT.

The chain recombines TRBV9 with TRBJ2-3, with D perhaps TRBD1 (5 bases). Germline assignment: CDR1 SGDLS and CDR2 YYNGEE. Trimming took off 4 bases at V and 11 bases at J, with 23 bases between the two ends. CDR3 length equals 15 residues. CDR3 bases: TGTGCCAGCAGCAAACTACTGGATGGGGCCGGCGGGCAGTATTTT. Its translation: CASSKLLDGAGGQYF.

This clone was seen once. The rearrangement links TRBV5-1 to TRBJ1-4; the match to TRBD1 covers 7 bases. In germline, CDR1 is SGHRS, CDR2 YFSETQ. With V trimmed by 2 bases and J by 8 bases, 6 bases remained unmatched. This CDR3 is built from 14 residues. The CDR3 coding sequence is TGCGCCAGCAGCTTAAGGGGGCGCCAGGAAAAACTGTTTTTT. This gives the protein CASSLRGRQEKLFF.

This clone was seen once. The chain joins TRBV6-1 to TRBJ2-4; TRBD1 matches at 9 bases. In germline, CDR1 is MNHNS, CDR2 SASEGT. V dropped 3 bases and J dropped 1; count of bases not matched to a gene: 4. This CDR3 region has 16 residues. The CDR3 loop is CASSDGQGRAKNIQYF. The CDR3 region has the DNA TGTGCCAGCAGTGATGGACAGGGGCGGGCCAAAAACATTCAGTACTTC.

The chain joins TRBV2 to TRBJ1-4; a possible D gene is TRBD1 (5 bases). Looked up from germline, CDR1 is SNHLY and CDR2 is FYNNEI. The CDR3 contains 14 residues. V shed 7 bases and J shed 7 bases, with 16 bases lying between them. CDR3 protein: CASKGGGASEKLFF. As DNA, the CDR3 is TGTGCCAGCAAAGGAGGTGGGGCCAGTGAAAAACTGTTTTTT.

The chain employs TRBV10-3 and TRBJ1-2; a possible D gene is TRBD1 (5 bases). Germline V CDR1 and CDR2: ENHRY, SYGVKD. The CDR3 sequence is 15 residues long. The V gene lost 0 bases and the J gene lost 8 bases, with 16 bases spanning the gap. DNA of the CDR3: TGTGCCATCAGTGAGTCAATGGGGACTTATGTGGGCTACACCTTC. Residues: CAISESMGTYVGYTF.

This chain joins TRBV28 and TRBJ2-7, with D possibly being TRBD1 (5 bases). Trimming removed 6 bases from V and 3 bases from J, with 9 bases in between. CDR3 length: 12 amino acids. Looked up from germline, CDR1 is MDHEN and CDR2 is SYDVKM. The CDR3 loop is CASSPDSYEQYF. CDR3 in DNA: TGTGCCAGCAGCCCTGACAGCTACGAGCAGTACTTC. The variable domain in full, completed from reference TRBV28 and TRBJ2-7, reads DVKVTQSSRYLVKRTGEKVFLECVQDMDHENMFWYRQDPGLGLRLIYFSYDVKMKEKGDIPEGYSVSREKKERFSLILESASTNQTSMYLCASSPDSYEQYFGPGTRLTVT.

As for this clone: Other DNA sequences in this specimen translate into the identical CDR3. The chain employs TRBV11-3 and TRBJ1-6; D may be TRBD1 (6 bases). Trimming left V 1 base short and J 6 bases short, with 7 bases between. Germline CDR1 SGHNT, CDR2 YENEEA. This CDR3 has 14 amino acids. CDR3 sequence (DNA): TGTGCCAGCAGCTTAGGGACAGTTAATTCACCCCTCCACTTT. It is translated as CASSLGTVNSPLHF.

V is TRBV11-3 and J is TRBJ2-3, with TRBD2 matching over 9 bases. The CDR3 length is 15 residues. From germline, CDR1 is SGHNT and CDR2 YENEEA. Trimming at V came to 4 bases and at J to 0 bases, leaving 2 bases not matched to a gene. Here the CDR3 DNA reads TGTGCCAGCAGCTCCACTAGCGGGAGCACAGATACGCAGTATTTT. This encodes CASSSTSGSTDTQYF.

V is TRBV4-1 and J is TRBJ2-2, with unresolved D. Trimming cost V 7 bases and J 0 bases, with 9 bases left between them. Germline CDR1 and CDR2: MGHRA and YSYEKL. This CDR3 is built from 14 residues. This CDR3 reads CASNYKANTGELFF. CDR3 sequence (DNA): TGCGCCAGCAACTACAAGGCGAACACCGGGGAGCTGTTTTTT.

This clone showed up just a few times. This chain connects TRBV6-5 to TRBJ1-1; 7 bases fit TRBD1. Germline trimming cut 6 bases from V and 10 bases from J; bases unmatched to any gene: 11. Germline values: CDR1 MNHEY, CDR2 SVGAGI. This CDR3 is built from 13 residues. The CDR3 DNA is TGTGCCAGCAGCTCTGGACAGGTTAGGGGAGCTTTCTTT. This translates into CASSSGQVRGAFF.

V and J are TRBV7-2 and TRBJ1-6; D gene ambiguous. V lost 6 bases and J lost 8, with 14 bases in between. Per the germline V gene, CDR1 is SGHTA and CDR2 is FQGNSA. The CDR3 is 14 amino acids. CDR3 coding DNA: TGTGCCAGCAGTTACCGGGTACTGGATTCACCCCTCCACTTT. It yields the protein CASSYRVLDSPLHF.

This clone was seen once. The chain carries TRBV6-2 or TRBV6-3 and TRBJ1-5, with D possibly TRBD1 on 6 matching bases. Germline lookup yields CDR1 MNHEY and CDR2 SVGEGT. The CDR3 length is 13 residues. The V and J ends lost 5 bases and 5 bases respectively, with 10 bases between them. DNA of the CDR3: TGTGCCAGCAGTCGGGACATGTATCAGCCCCAGCATTTT. It codes for CASSRDMYQPQHF.

This chain links TRBV6-2 or TRBV6-3 with TRBJ2-7, with 7 positions matching TRBD2. The trim removed 2 bases at V and 7 bases at J, leaving 2 bases unmatched. Germline CDR1 is MNHEY and CDR2 is SVGEGT. The CDR3 is made up of 12 amino acids. Here the CDR3 DNA reads TGTGCCAGCAGTTACAGTAGCGGGGAGCAGTACTTC. Translation: CASSYSSGEQYF.

The V and J genes are TRBV6-5 and TRBJ1-3; 8 bases match TRBD1. This CDR3 comprises 15 residues. Germline lookup yields CDR1 MNHEY and CDR2 SVGAGI. Trimming removed 8 bases from V and 2 bases from J; junction bases left unmatched: 8. CDR3 sequence: CASGGGRGPGNTIYF. The CDR3 region has the DNA TGTGCCAGCGGGGGGGGCAGGGGGCCTGGAAACACCATATATTTT.

J is TRBJ1-1 and V is TRBV29-1; D call uncertain. Germline assignment: CDR1 SQVTM and CDR2 ANQGSEA. V dropped 7 bases and J dropped 0 bases, with 12 bases sitting between them. CDR3 length: 13 amino acids. The CDR3 coding sequence is TGCAGCGCCCTAGGACCAGTGAACACTGAAGCTTTCTTT. Translated: CSALGPVNTEAFF.

This chain connects TRBV5-1 to TRBJ1-5, with unresolved D. CDR1 SGHRS and CDR2 YFSETQ come from the germline V gene. Trimming left V 1 base short and J 3 bases short, with 5 bases between. The CDR3 has 13 amino acids. CDR3 in DNA: TGCGCCAGCAGCTTGACAGACAATCAGCCCCAGCATTTT. Its translation is CASSLTDNQPQHF.

The V and J genes are TRBV6-5 and TRBJ1-5; the match to TRBD1 covers 10 bases. The V gene's germline CDR1 is MNHEY and CDR2 SVGAGI. The CDR3 spans 15 residues. Losses at the gene ends were 6 bases for V and 6 bases for J; bases not matched to a gene: 8. Here the CDR3 reads CASRIGQGVVQPQHF. The CDR3 nucleotides read TGTGCCAGCAGAATAGGACAGGGGGTAGTTCAGCCCCAGCATTTT.

This chain uses TRBV12-5 with TRBJ2-7, with TRBD1 identical over 11 bases. From germline, CDR1 is LGHNT and CDR2 FRNRAP. The CDR3 extends over 17 amino acids. The V and J ends lost 1 base and 1 base, in that order; junction bases with no gene match: 6. CDR3 DNA sequence: TGTGCTAGTGGTTTGGCGCTGGGACAGGGGGTTTCCTACGAGCAGTACTTC. Its translation is CASGLALGQGVSYEQYF.

This clone has a single count. V gene TRBV24-1 combines with J gene TRBJ1-1; D is unclear. The CDR3 spans 12 residues. Per the germline V gene, CDR1 is KGHDR and CDR2 is SFDVKD. Trimming left V 4 bases short and J 1 base short, with 3 bases between. CDR3 coding DNA: TGTGCCACCAGTGACTGGAACACTGAAGCTTTCTTT. Residues: CATSDWNTEAFF.

The chain has TRBV6-2 or TRBV6-3 and TRBJ1-5, with 8 bases matching TRBD1. The CDR3 runs 14 residues. V gave up 5 bases and J gave up 2 bases; unmatched junction bases: 2. The germline V gene has CDR1 MNHEY and CDR2 SVGEGT. The CDR3 sequence: CASSLQGGNQPQHF. In DNA form, the CDR3 reads TGTGCCAGCAGTCTACAGGGGGGCAATCAGCCCCAGCATTTT.

This chain links TRBV29-1 with TRBJ1-3, with D possibly matching TRBD1 (5 bases). The length of the CDR3 is 14 residues. Germline CDR1 is SQVTM and CDR2 is ANQGSEA. With 0 bases removed from V and 7 bases from J, the gap between germline ends came to 13 bases. The CDR3 sequence: CSVEDEGKWNTIYF. The CDR3 coding sequence is TGCAGCGTTGAAGACGAGGGGAAATGGAACACCATATATTTT.

This clone came up once. The chain carries TRBV7-2 and TRBJ2-3; either TRBD1 or TRBD2 may supply D (5 bases each). V gave up 1 base and J gave up 1 base, with 9 bases separating them. CDR1 SGHTA and CDR2 FQGNSA come from the germline V gene. The CDR3 loop spans 15 amino acids. The CDR3 DNA sequence: TGTGCCAGCAGCTTAGTGGTGGGGGGCACAGATACGCAGTATTTT. Its protein product is CASSLVVGGTDTQYF.

The J gene is TRBJ2-7, the V gene TRBV20-1; D is undetermined. CDR3 length: 10 residues. Germline values: CDR1 DFQATT, CDR2 SNEGSKA (reference sequence). The V gene lost 6 bases and the J gene lost 3 bases, with 6 bases spanning the gap. CDR3 protein: CSAENYEQYF. CDR3 nucleotide sequence: TGCAGTGCCGAAAACTACGAGCAGTACTTC.

The CDR3 spells CASSELAGGPGEQYF. CDR3 sequence (DNA): TGTGCCAGCAGTGAACTAGCGGGGGGGCCGGGGGAGCAGTACTTC. The chain uses TRBV6-1 and TRBJ2-7; 12 nucleotides align to TRBD2. The CDR3 runs to 15 residues. From germline, CDR1 is MNHNS and CDR2 SASEGT. V was pared by 2 bases and J by 7 bases, with 6 bases of the junction left unmatched.

The chain joins TRBV19 to TRBJ1-2, with D perhaps matching TRBD1 (6 bases). Trimming shortened V by 2 bases and J by 8 bases, and 12 bases separated the two germline ends. CDR3 size: 13 residues. Germline V gives CDR1 LNHDA, CDR2 SQIVND (reference sequence). CDR3 protein: CASSIPPGGGYTF. The CDR3 nucleotides are TGTGCCAGTAGTATACCCCCGGGGGGCGGCTACACCTTC.

Worth noting for this clone: The junction does not match germline at one end; this may be a read error. The chain combines TRBV6-1 with TRBJ2-6, with 7 bases identical to TRBD1. Per the germline V gene, CDR1 is MNHNS and CDR2 is SASEGT. The CDR3 sequence is 18 residues long. CDR3 sequence reads: CASCDRDRPNSGANVLTF. The CDR3 DNA is TGTGCCAGCTGTGACCGGGACAGACCAAACTCTGGGGCCAACGTCCTGACTTTC.

The CDR3 sequence is CASSPRTSGAADTQYF. The DNA of the CDR3 is TGTGCCAGCAGCCCCAGGACTAGCGGGGCCGCAGATACGCAGTATTTT. This sequence joins TRBV4-2 and TRBJ2-3, with 12 nucleotides matching TRBD2. Trimming removed 4 bases from V and 4 bases from J; junction bases left unmatched: 6. CDR1 and CDR2 (germline): LGHNA, YNFKEQ. The CDR3 contains 16 residues.